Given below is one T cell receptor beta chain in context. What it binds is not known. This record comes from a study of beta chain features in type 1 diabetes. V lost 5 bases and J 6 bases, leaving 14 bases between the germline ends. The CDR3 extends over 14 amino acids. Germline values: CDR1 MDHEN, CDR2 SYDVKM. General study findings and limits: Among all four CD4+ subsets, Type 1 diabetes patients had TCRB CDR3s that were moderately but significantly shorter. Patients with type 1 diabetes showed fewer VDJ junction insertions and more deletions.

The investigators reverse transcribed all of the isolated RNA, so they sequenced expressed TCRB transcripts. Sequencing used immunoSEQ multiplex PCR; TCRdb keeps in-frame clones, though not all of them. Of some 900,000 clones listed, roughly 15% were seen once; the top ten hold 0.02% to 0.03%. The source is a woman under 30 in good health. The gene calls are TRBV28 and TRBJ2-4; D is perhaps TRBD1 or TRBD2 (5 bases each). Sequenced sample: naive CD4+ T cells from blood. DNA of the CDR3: TGTGCCAGCAGTGCAGGGACCACTTTAAACATTCAGTACTTC. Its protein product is CASSAGTTLNIQYF.